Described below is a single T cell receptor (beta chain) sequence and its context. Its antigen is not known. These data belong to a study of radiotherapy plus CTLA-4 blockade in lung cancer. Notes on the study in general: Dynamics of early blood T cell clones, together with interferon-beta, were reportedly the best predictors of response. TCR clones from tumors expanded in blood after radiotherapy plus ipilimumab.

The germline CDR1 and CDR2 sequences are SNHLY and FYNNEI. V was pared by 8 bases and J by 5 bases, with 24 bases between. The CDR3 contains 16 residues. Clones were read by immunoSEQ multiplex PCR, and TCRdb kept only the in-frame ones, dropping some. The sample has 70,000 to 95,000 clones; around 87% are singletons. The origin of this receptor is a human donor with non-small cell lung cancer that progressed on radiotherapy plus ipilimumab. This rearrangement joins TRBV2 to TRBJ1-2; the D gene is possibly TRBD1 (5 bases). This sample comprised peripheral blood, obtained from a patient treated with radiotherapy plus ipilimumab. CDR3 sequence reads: CASLGQAGVTGYGYTF. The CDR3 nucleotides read TGTGCCAGCCTGGGGCAGGCGGGGGTTACTGGGTATGGCTACACCTTC.